The 18 T cell receptor beta chains below come from one sample, sequenced in a study of blood T cell repertoires in COVID-19. TCRdb's copy holds only in-frame clones and misses some; the assay was immunoSEQ multiplex PCR. The sample lists 190,000 or so clones; around 90% were seen once. Sequences were obtained from peripheral blood. The receptors were sampled from a man aged 35 to 55 with active or convalescent COVID-19.

This clone was detected only once. The chain uses TRBV5-4 and TRBJ2-3, with a possible D match to TRBD2 (6 bases). The V gene's germline CDR1 is SGHNT and CDR2 YYREEE (reference sequence). Trimming took off 2 bases at V and 2 bases at J, with 15 bases between the two ends. This CDR3 region has 16 residues. CDR3 bases: TGTGCCAGCAGCTTCGGGGGTAATCCCGACACAGATACGCAGTATTTT. This sequence encodes CASSFGGNPDTDTQYF.

This clone was found once. The genes are TRBV6-5 and TRBJ2-1; possibly TRBD1 for D (5 bases). V lost 6 bases and J 6 bases, leaving 18 bases between the germline ends. Germline CDR1 and CDR2: MNHEY and SVGAGI. The CDR3 has 15 amino acids. CDR3 DNA: TGTGCCAGCAGGATTTCAGGGAAATTCCCCAATGAGCAGTTCTTC. It encodes CASRISGKFPNEQFF.

In this sample, this clone turned up a few times. The chain carries TRBV7-3 and TRBJ2-2; the D gene is possibly TRBD2 (6 bases). The V end lost 1 base, the J end lost 6 bases, and 15 bases lay between the germline ends. The CDR3 has 16 residues. CDR1 is SGHTA, CDR2 FQGTGA, per germline. Here the CDR3 reads CASSLNGGDLAGELFF. The CDR3, as DNA: TGTGCCAGCAGCTTAAATGGCGGGGATCTGGCCGGGGAGCTGTTTTTT.

The chain joins TRBV27 to TRBJ1-1; D may be TRBD1 (5 bases). From germline, CDR1 is MNHEY and CDR2 SMNVEV (reference sequence). CDR3 size: 13 residues. V lost 3 bases and J 5 bases, leaving 10 bases between the germline ends. The DNA of the CDR3 is TGTGCCAGCAGTTTGCAAGGGGCGACTGAAGCTTTCTTT. Its translation: CASSLQGATEAFF.

This chain joins TRBV9 and TRBJ1-1, with 9 bases fitting TRBD1. Germline V lookup: CDR1 SGDLS, CDR2 YYNGEE. The CDR3 length is 15 residues. J gave up 7 bases and V 0 bases, and 7 bases lay outside the gene matches. CDR3 DNA: TGTGCCAGCAGCGTAGGCCCGGACAGGGGAGGTGAAGCTTTCTTT. As protein: CASSVGPDRGGEAFF.

CDR3 loop: CASTWTSGETQYF. CDR3 bases: TGTGCCAGCACTTGGACTAGCGGGGAGACCCAGTACTTC. The rearrangement uses TRBV6-6 and TRBJ2-5; 11 bases are shared with TRBD2. Germline CDR1 is MNHNY and CDR2 is SVGAGI (reference sequence). The CDR3 has 13 amino acids. Unmatched junction bases numbered 3, after V lost 7 bases and J lost 5 bases.

The rearrangement links TRBV6-2 or TRBV6-3 to TRBJ1-4; D is perhaps TRBD1 (5 bases). The germline gives CDR1 MNHEY, CDR2 SVGEGT. This CDR3 comprises 14 residues. Trimming shortened V by 4 bases and J by 5 bases, and 11 bases separated the two germline ends. The CDR3 protein is CASSWGAGNEKLFF. The CDR3 DNA reads TGTGCCAGCAGTTGGGGCGCAGGGAATGAAAAACTGTTTTTT.

The chain recombines TRBV5-1 with TRBJ1-4, with TRBD1 identical over 8 bases. CDR3 length: 15 amino acids. CDR1 and CDR2 (germline): SGHRS, YFSETQ. Losses at the gene ends were 4 bases for V and 6 bases for J; bases not matched to a gene: 8. The chain's CDR3 is CASSPFTGGDEKLFF. As DNA, the CDR3 is TGCGCCAGCAGCCCCTTTACAGGGGGAGATGAAAAACTGTTTTTT.

V and J are TRBV4-1 and TRBJ2-1; no reliable D call. Between the trimmed V and J ends, which lost 0 bases and 12 bases, there was a span of 15 bases. The germline V gene encodes CDR1 MGHRA and CDR2 YSYEKL. There are 14 residues in the CDR3. The CDR3 is CASSQETVARMQFF. The CDR3 nucleotides read TGCGCCAGCAGCCAAGAGACTGTGGCCCGAATGCAGTTCTTC.

The chain carries TRBV7-9 and TRBJ2-2; 7 bases fit TRBD2. CDR1 is SEHNR and CDR2 is FQNEAQ in the germline V gene (reference sequence). There are 14 residues in the CDR3. V shed 5 bases, J shed 4 bases, and the junction held 4 bases outside the gene matches. In DNA form, the CDR3 reads TGTGCCAGCAGCGCCGGGGAGGGCACCGGGGAGCTGTTTTTT. Protein sequence: CASSAGEGTGELFF.

The chain couples TRBV27 to TRBJ2-2, with 8 bases matching TRBD2. In germline, CDR1 is MNHEY, CDR2 SMNVEV (reference sequence). The CDR3 length is 17 residues. V was pared by 5 bases and J by 4 bases, with 12 bases of the junction left unmatched. The CDR3 coding sequence is TGTGCCAGCAGTCCTCCGGGGGTAGCGGGGTTCACCGGGGAGCTGTTTTTT. Amino acid sequence: CASSPPGVAGFTGELFF.

The chain's CDR3 is CASSREGGQPQHF. CDR3 nucleotides: TGTGCCAGCTCGAGGGAGGGCGGTCAGCCCCAGCATTTT. The chain has TRBV18 and TRBJ1-5; D gene uncertain. Germline values: CDR1 KGHSH, CDR2 LQKENI. The CDR3 is 13 amino acids. Trimming took off 6 bases at V and 6 bases at J, with 12 bases between the two ends.

This clone was picked up one time. This chain connects TRBV27 to TRBJ1-5, with 9 positions matching TRBD1. Germline loops: CDR1 MNHEY, CDR2 SMNVEV (reference sequence). CDR3 length: 16 residues. V lost 6 bases, J lost 7 bases, and 13 bases stayed unmatched. DNA for the CDR3: TGTGCCAGCAGGCCTAAAACCGGGACAGGGAACCAGCCCCAGCATTTT. It codes for CASRPKTGTGNQPQHF.

The chain links TRBV7-9 to TRBJ2-5; 7 nucleotides agree with TRBD2. Germline-derived CDR1 and CDR2 are SEHNR and FQNEAQ (reference sequence). V was pared by 7 bases and J by 4 bases, with 9 bases of the junction left unmatched. The CDR3 has 14 residues. This chain's CDR3 is CASTRGGGRETQYF. CDR3 bases: TGTGCCAGCACCCGAGGCGGGGGACGAGAGACCCAGTACTTC.

The chain joins TRBV19 to TRBJ2-2, with 9 bases matching TRBD1. Germline V gene sequence: CDR1 LNHDA, CDR2 SQIVND (reference sequence). V was pared by 3 bases and J by 6 bases, with 8 bases of the junction left unmatched. CDR3 length: 16 residues. Written as DNA, the CDR3 is TGTGCCAGTAGTATCTTGGACAGGGGCTTCGCCGGGGAGCTGTTTTTT. Protein: CASSILDRGFAGELFF.

The chain couples TRBV5-6 to TRBJ2-6; a possible D gene is TRBD1 (5 bases). The CDR3 consists of 14 residues. Looked up from germline, CDR1 is SGHDT and CDR2 is YYEEEE. Trimming pared 0 bases from V and 4 bases from J, leaving 5 bases between. CDR3 amino acids: CASSLGQGANVLTF. The CDR3 region has the DNA TGTGCCAGCAGCTTGGGACAGGGGGCCAACGTCCTGACTTTC.

The chain combines TRBV28 with TRBJ1-5; D is uncertain. Between the trimmed V and J ends, which lost 6 bases and 6 bases, there was a span of 18 bases. This CDR3 has 15 residues. In germline, CDR1 is MDHEN, CDR2 SYDVKM. The CDR3 loop reads CASSWEGRSAQPQHF. Here the CDR3 DNA reads TGTGCCAGCAGCTGGGAGGGCCGGTCGGCTCAGCCCCAGCATTTT.

The gene calls are TRBV10-3 and TRBJ2-7; weak D call: TRBD1 (6 bases). V was cut by 2 bases and J by 1 base, with 12 bases left in between. CDR1 ENHRY and CDR2 SYGVKD come from the germline V gene. The CDR3 contains 15 residues. The CDR3 loop reads CAISEAGESSYEQYF. In DNA form, the CDR3 reads TGTGCCATCAGTGAGGCAGGGGAGTCGTCCTACGAGCAGTACTTC.